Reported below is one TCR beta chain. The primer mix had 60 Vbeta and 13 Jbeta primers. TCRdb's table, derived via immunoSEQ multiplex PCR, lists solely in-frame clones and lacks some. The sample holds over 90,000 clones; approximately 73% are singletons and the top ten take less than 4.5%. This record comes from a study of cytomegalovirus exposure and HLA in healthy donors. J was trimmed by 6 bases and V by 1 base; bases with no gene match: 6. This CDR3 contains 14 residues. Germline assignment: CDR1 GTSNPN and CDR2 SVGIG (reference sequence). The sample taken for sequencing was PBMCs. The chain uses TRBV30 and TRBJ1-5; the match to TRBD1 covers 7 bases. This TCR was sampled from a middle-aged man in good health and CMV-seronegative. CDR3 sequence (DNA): TGTGCCTGGAGTGCCCGACAGGGAGGTCAGCCCCAGCATTTT. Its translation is CAWSARQGGQPQHF.